The rows below give T cell receptor beta chains drawn from one sample of a study of shared clonotypes between healthy human individuals. Produced via immunoSEQ multiplex PCR; TCRdb's table is partial and in-frame only. This sample carries about 2.1 million clones, around 93% of them seen once, and the ten largest clones take about 1.6%. Source material: naive CD8+ T cells from PBMCs. Every receptor here comes from a man between 18 and 35 years old in good health. Some clones in this sample may be carry-over from other donors' samples. Both conserved end residues are part of each CDR3. D genes are given only for firm matches. Where a row states a size, it is once, few, many or the class of an expanded clone; other rows omit it.

.,.,16,TRBJ1-4,TRBV9,TGTGCCAGCAGCGTAGTCTGGGCTGCCACTAATGAAAAACTGTTTTTT,CASSVVWAATNEKLFF
.,.,15,TRBJ2-7,TRBV27,TGTGCCAGCAGCCTAAGTGGGGGGTTGGTATACGAGCAGTACTTC,CASSLSGGLVYEQYF
TRBD1,.,16,TRBJ1-2,TRBV7-8,TGTGCCAGCAGCCGCGGGACAGGCAGAGCTAACTATGGCTACACCTTC,CASSRGTGRANYGYTF
.,once,15,TRBJ1-2,TRBV5-1,TGCGCCAGCAGCTTCGACAGTAACCCTAACTATGGCTACACCTTC,CASSFDSNPNYGYTF
.,.,13,TRBJ2-1,TRBV7-8,TGTGCCAGCGAGTCCGACTCCTACAATGAGCAGTTCTTC,CASESDSYNEQFF
.,few,13,TRBJ2-7,TRBV7-9,TGTGCCAGCACGGGACAAACGACCTACGAGCAGTACTTC,CASTGQTTYEQYF
TRBD2,.,14,TRBJ2-3,TRBV15,TGTGCCACCAGCTACGGTAGCGGGAGTGATACGCAGTATTTT,CATSYGSGSDTQYF
.,.,15,TRBJ2-2,TRBV27,TGTGCCAGCAGAGTAGGCTTCCCGAACACCGGGGAGCTGTTTTTT,CASRVGFPNTGELFF
.,.,15,TRBJ1-1,TRBV7-9,TGTGCCAGCAGCCCCCGCGCCCCTGATGGGGCTGAAGCTTTCTTT,CASSPRAPDGAEAFF
.,.,17,TRBJ2-3,TRBV18,TGTGCCAGCTCACACGGCAGCCGGTTACCTGGCACAGATACGCAGTATTTT,CASSHGSRLPGTDTQYF
TRBD1,.,16,TRBJ1-2,TRBV4-3,TGCGCCAGCAGCCAAGGTCGGACAGGGGCTTCCTATGGCTACACCTTC,CASSQGRTGASYGYTF
.,.,15,TRBJ2-7,TRBV4-3,TGCGCCAGCAGCCAAGGGGAGTTCCCCTCCTACGAGCAGTACTTC,CASSQGEFPSYEQYF
TRBD2,.,14,TRBJ2-7,TRBV28,TGTGCCAGCAGCCTCTTGGGACTACTCTCCGAGCAGTACTTC,CASSLLGLLSEQYF
.,.,19,TRBJ2-2,TRBV28,TGTGCCAGCAGTCCCCGGCCCCCTCGGTGGACAGCGAACACCGGGGAGCTGTTTTTT,CASSPRPPRWTANTGELFF
.,.,14,TRBJ2-3,TRBV19,TGTGCCAGTAGTCCCGTCGGGGAGACAGATACGCAGTATTTT,CASSPVGETDTQYF
TRBD1,.,15,TRBJ1-1,TRBV28,TGTGCCAGCGGACTGCTACAGGGGATGGGGACTGAAGCTTTCTTT,CASGLLQGMGTEAFF
.,.,11,TRBJ1-1,TRBV27,TGTGCCAGCAGTTTTGGGGGAGAAGCTTTCTTT,CASSFGGEAFF
.,.,13,TRBJ2-7,TRBV5-1,TGCGCCAGCAGCTTGGAACTCGCCTACGAGCAGTACTTC,CASSLELAYEQYF
.,.,12,TRBJ1-1,TRBV28,TGTGCCAGCAGTTTCGGAGACACTGAAGCTTTCTTT,CASSFGDTEAFF
.,.,13,TRBJ1-5,TRBV19,TGTGCCATTGCCATCAGGGGCGGACAGCCCCAGCATTTT,CAIAIRGGQPQHF
TRBD1,.,15,TRBJ1-5,TRBV28,TGTGCCAGCAGTTTATGGGGACAGGGTGATCAGCCCCAGCATTTT,CASSLWGQGDQPQHF
.,.,16,TRBJ2-3,TRBV15,TGTGCCACCAGCAGAGGAAGCGGAGGCCTGGGAGATACGCAGTATTTT,CATSRGSGGLGDTQYF
.,.,19,TRBJ1-2,TRBV7-9,TGTGCCAGCACTTGGGGGCCTTCACTAAGGGAGTCGGTCGACTATGGCTACACCTTC,CASTWGPSLRESVDYGYTF
.,.,15,TRBJ1-2,TRBV5-4,TGTGCCAGCAGCTTGGGGGATGCAGACTTATATGGCTACACCTTC,CASSLGDADLYGYTF